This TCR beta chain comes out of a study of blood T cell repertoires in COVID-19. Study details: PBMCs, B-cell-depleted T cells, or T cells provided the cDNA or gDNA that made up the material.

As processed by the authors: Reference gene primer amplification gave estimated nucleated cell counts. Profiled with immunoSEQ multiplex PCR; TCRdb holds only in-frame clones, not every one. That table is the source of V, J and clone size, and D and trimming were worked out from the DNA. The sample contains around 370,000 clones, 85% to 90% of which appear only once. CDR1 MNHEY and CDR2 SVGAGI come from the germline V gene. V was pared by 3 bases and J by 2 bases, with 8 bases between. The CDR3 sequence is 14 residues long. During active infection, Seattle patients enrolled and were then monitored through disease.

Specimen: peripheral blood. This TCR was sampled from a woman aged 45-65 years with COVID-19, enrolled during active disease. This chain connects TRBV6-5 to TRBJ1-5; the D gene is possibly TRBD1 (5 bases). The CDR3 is CASSYGAGNQPQHF. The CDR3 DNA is TGTGCCAGCAGTTATGGGGCAGGCAATCAGCCCCAGCATTTT.